The present T cell receptor beta chain was sequenced within a study of shared clonotypes between healthy human individuals. For the study at large: Each donor's CD4 naive and CD4 memory cells filled three plates apiece, CD8 naive two, and CD8 memory one. General study points: Incomplete sequencing of sorted subsets was indicated by rarefaction despite large depth. Clonotype sharing among donors was expected to depend on sequencing depth.

As defined, naive CD8 cells were CD45RO-negative and positively selected for CCR7, with terminally differentiated effector memory CD45RA+ cells excluded. Worth noting for this clone: Its matching antigen is unknown.

An even split of each subset's genomic DNA across several immunoSEQ plates was performed. Sequencing was performed with immunoSEQ multiplex PCR; in TCRdb, only in-frame clones are kept and a portion is missing. The sample includes around 600,000 clones, 95% to 98% of them seen just once. V dropped 2 bases and J dropped 4 bases, with 14 bases sitting between them. The CDR3 has 15 residues. Germline CDR1 reads SGHVS; CDR2 reads FQNEAQ. This rearrangement joins TRBV7-8 to TRBJ1-2; D possibly corresponds to TRBD1 (6 bases). The sequencing sample was made of naive CD8+ T cells sorted from blood. The source is a young man in good health. CDR3 region: CASSLSQGILYGYTF. The CDR3 coding sequence is TGTGCCAGCAGCTTATCCCAGGGGATTCTCTATGGCTACACCTTC.